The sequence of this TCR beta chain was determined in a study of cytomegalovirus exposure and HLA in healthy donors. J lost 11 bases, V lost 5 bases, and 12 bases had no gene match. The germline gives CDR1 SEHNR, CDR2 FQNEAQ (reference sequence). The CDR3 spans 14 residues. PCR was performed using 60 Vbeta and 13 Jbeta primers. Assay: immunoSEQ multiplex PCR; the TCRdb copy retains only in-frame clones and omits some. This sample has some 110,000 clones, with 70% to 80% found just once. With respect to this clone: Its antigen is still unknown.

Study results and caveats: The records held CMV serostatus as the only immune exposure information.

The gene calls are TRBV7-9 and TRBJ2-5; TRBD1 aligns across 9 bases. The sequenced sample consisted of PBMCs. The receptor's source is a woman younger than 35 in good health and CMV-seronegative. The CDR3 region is CASSPRDRVREQYF. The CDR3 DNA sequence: TGTGCCAGCAGCCCCCGGGACAGGGTAAGGGAGCAGTACTTC.